This TCR beta chain was sequenced during a study of control samples from healthy donors and cancer patients. The assay was immunoSEQ multiplex PCR, and TCRdb's table has in-frame clones only and misses some. This sample yields 78,000 or so clones, of which nearly 90% are seen a single time; 5% to 7% belongs to the top ten. The ends were cut back, 2 bases at V and 6 bases at J, with 11 bases in the middle. This CDR3 contains 14 residues. Germline CDR1 reads MNHNS; CDR2 reads SASEGT. The source material was blood. The V call is TRBV6-1, the J call TRBJ1-5; no definite D call. The sequence was obtained from a woman aged 45-65 years in good health. DNA for the CDR3: TGTGCCAGCAGTGAAATCACAAGTTCTCAGCCCCAGCATTTT. This codes for CASSEITSSQPQHF.